These T cell receptor beta chains were read from a single sample in a study of T cell responses to AZD1222 COVID-19 vaccine. Sequencing used immunoSEQ multiplex PCR; TCRdb keeps in-frame clones, though not all of them. Here the sample spans around 140,000 clones, 90% being singletons. This specimen consisted of peripheral blood, obtained on day 0 of AZD1222 vaccination. The receptors were gathered from an adult in good health. The CDR3 runs from the conserved cysteine through the conserved F or W. The D gene is left open where the match is weak. The size of a clone is reported for some rows only, either as once, few or many, or as a class for expanded clones.

V	J	D	size	CDR3	DNA
TRBV30	TRBJ1-2	NA	NA	CAWRRTDTGYTF	TGTGCCTGGAGGAGGACAGATACGGGCTACACCTTC
TRBV2	TRBJ2-1	NA	NA	CASQSGYDNEQFF	TGTGCCAGCCAGTCAGGGTATGACAATGAGCAGTTCTTC
TRBV2	TRBJ1-6	NA	NA	CASSENRGSPLHF	TGTGCCAGCAGTGAAAACCGTGGATCACCCCTCCACTTT
TRBV29-1	TRBJ2-5	NA	NA	CSVDRSSGKTQYF	TGCAGCGTTGACAGGTCCTCGGGAAAGACCCAGTACTTC
TRBV11-3	TRBJ2-2	NA	NA	CASTAGPNTGELFF	TGTGCCAGCACCGCCGGACCGAACACCGGGGAGCTGTTTTTT
TRBV7-9	TRBJ1-4	NA	NA	CASSFWTALNEKLFF	TGTGCCAGCAGCTTCTGGACAGCCCTGAATGAAAAACTGTTTTTT
TRBV5-1	TRBJ2-5	TRBD1	NA	CASSSGQGVIETQYF	TGCGCCAGCAGCTCAGGACAGGGTGTGATTGAGACCCAGTACTTC
TRBV14	TRBJ2-3	NA	NA	CASSQQRAGSPNTDTQYF	TGTGCCAGCAGCCAACAACGTGCGGGATCTCCGAACACAGATACGCAGTATTTT
TRBV5-6	TRBJ1-3	NA	once	CASSLLGAGNTIYF	TGTGCCAGCAGCTTGCTCGGGGCTGGAAACACCATATATTTT
TRBV4-3	TRBJ2-6	NA	NA	CASSQETASGANVLTF	TGCGCCAGCAGCCAAGAAACAGCCTCTGGGGCCAACGTCCTGACTTTC
TRBV2	TRBJ1-5	TRBD1	once	CASRDRGLSNQPQHF	TGTGCCAGCAGGGACAGGGGTCTTAGCAATCAGCCCCAGCATTTT
TRBV2	TRBJ2-7	TRBD2	NA	CASKTSGYEQYF	TGTGCCAGCAAGACTAGCGGATACGAGCAGTACTTC
TRBV9	TRBJ1-1	NA	NA	CASSVVPANTEAFF	TGTGCCAGCAGCGTGGTCCCGGCCAACACTGAAGCTTTCTTT
TRBV10-2	TRBJ1-5	NA	NA	CASSRTAGNQPQHF	TGCGCCAGCAGCCGGACGGCCGGCAATCAGCCCCAGCATTTT
TRBV9	TRBJ2-2	NA	NA	CASSVGGLTGELFF	TGTGCCAGCAGCGTAGGGGGACTGACCGGGGAGCTGTTTTTT
TRBV24-1	TRBJ2-6	NA	NA	CATSDPSGVPDSGANVLTF	TGTGCCACCAGTGATCCTTCCGGGGTACCCGACTCTGGGGCCAACGTCCTGACTTTC
TRBV29-1	TRBJ1-1	NA	NA	CSVDRNMNTEAFF	TGCAGCGTTGACAGGAACATGAACACTGAAGCTTTCTTT
TRBV6-1	TRBJ1-5	NA	NA	CASSEEQPQHF	TGTGCCAGCAGTGAGGAGCAGCCCCAGCATTTT
TRBV4-1	TRBJ2-1	NA	NA	CASSLLLGEGWFF	TGCGCCAGCAGTCTACTACTGGGGGAAGGGTGGTTCTTC
TRBV27	TRBJ2-3	NA	NA	CASSRSTGKVGTDTQYF	TGTGCCAGCAGTCGATCCACCGGAAAGGTGGGCACAGATACGCAGTATTTT
TRBV28	TRBJ1-1	TRBD1	NA	CASKGGGNTEAFF	TGTGCCAGCAAAGGGGGCGGGAACACTGAAGCTTTCTTT
TRBV19	TRBJ1-1	NA	NA	CAAGLGDTAFF	TGTGCCGCCGGGTTAGGCGATACGGCTTTCTTT
TRBV5-1	TRBJ2-3	NA	NA	CASRREGATDTQYF	TGCGCCAGCAGACGGGAGGGGGCCACAGATACGCAGTATTTT
TRBV7-2	TRBJ1-5	TRBD1	NA	CASSSGGAGNQPQHF	TGTGCCAGCAGCTCAGGGGGCGCGGGCAATCAGCCCCAGCATTTT
TRBV2	TRBJ1-2	TRBD1	NA	CASRGQGIYGYTF	TGTGCCAGCAGGGGACAGGGGATCTATGGCTACACCTTC
TRBV28	TRBJ2-2	NA	NA	CASSLGVGELFF	TGTGCCAGCAGTCTGGGGGTCGGGGAGCTGTTTTTT
TRBV2	TRBJ2-5	TRBD1	NA	CASTQTGAGGTQYF	TGTGCCAGCACTCAGACAGGGGCCGGGGGGACCCAGTACTTC
TRBV7-9	TRBJ2-1	TRBD2	NA	CASSSATGDGLAEYNEQFF	TGTGCCAGCAGCTCCGCGACAGGAGATGGACTAGCGGAATACAATGAGCAGTTCTTC
TRBV7-9	TRBJ1-1	NA	NA	CASSLLTTRSTEAFF	TGTGCCAGCAGCTTGCTAACGACCAGGAGCACTGAAGCTTTCTTT
TRBV28	TRBJ2-2	TRBD1	NA	CASSTPGQGTGELFF	TGTGCCAGCAGTACGCCGGGACAGGGTACCGGGGAGCTGTTTTTT
TRBV7-2	TRBJ1-5	TRBD1	NA	CASSLKTPGQGDNQPQHF	TGTGCCAGCAGCTTAAAAACCCCGGGACAGGGTGACAATCAGCCCCAGCATTTT
TRBV7-9	TRBJ1-5	NA	NA	CASSPVGTGNQPQHF	TGTGCCAGCAGCCCCGTCGGGACGGGCAATCAGCCCCAGCATTTT
TRBV11-2	TRBJ1-1	TRBD1	NA	CASSFSKGQGAEAFF	TGTGCCAGCAGCTTCTCTAAGGGACAGGGAGCTGAAGCTTTCTTT
TRBV12-5	TRBJ2-1	NA	NA	CASGLPLIF	TGTGCTAGTGGTTTGCCCCTCATCTTC
TRBV7-6	TRBJ1-4	NA	NA	CASRSDGGATNEKLFF	TGTGCCAGCAGGTCGGACGGGGGGGCGACTAATGAAAAACTGTTTTTT
TRBV6-2/TRBV6-3	TRBJ1-1	NA	NA	CASSYGVGFGNTEAFF	TGTGCCAGCAGTTATGGGGTGGGCTTTGGGAACACTGAAGCTTTCTTT
TRBV10-3	TRBJ2-7	TRBD1	NA	CAISEGQGDYEQYF	TGTGCCATCAGTGAAGGACAGGGGGACTACGAGCAGTACTTC
TRBV6-5	TRBJ2-1	NA	once	CASSRKPTGNNEQFF	TGTGCCAGCAGCCGCAAGCCCACCGGGAACAATGAGCAGTTCTTC
TRBV7-2	TRBJ1-5	NA	NA	CASSLSTARQPQHF	TGTGCCAGCAGCTTGTCGACAGCGCGTCAGCCCCAGCATTTT
TRBV5-1	TRBJ2-5	TRBD2	NA	CASRPETSGWETQYF	TGCGCCAGCAGGCCCGAGACTAGCGGGTGGGAGACCCAGTACTTC